This T cell receptor beta chain was recovered during a study of a mutant IDH1 vaccine in newly diagnosed glioma. Background on the study: The initiation of vaccination occurred 4-6 weeks after radiotherapy alone, or with temozolomide cycles.

The time point was: week 47, end of study. The study gave 300 ug of mutant IDH1 20-mer peptide per vaccine dose, with topical imiquimod. TCRdb's table, derived via immunoSEQ multiplex PCR, lists solely in-frame clones and lacks some. In the table there are roughly 86,000 clones, approximately 89% of which are singletons. Trimming removed 5 bases at V and 0 bases at J, with 11 bases between. Germline CDR1 reads SQVTM; CDR2 reads ANQGSEA. This CDR3 is built from 14 residues. This clone has only one observation. The antigen is unknown. This clonotype was obtained from a woman in her fifties or sixties with glioma. The specimen comprised PBMCs, sampled from a glioma patient whose treatment included an IDH1 peptide vaccine. The rearrangement joins TRBV29-1 to TRBJ1-5, with D perhaps TRBD1 (5 bases). CDR3 residues: CSVLGGNSNQPQHF. The DNA of the CDR3 is TGCAGCGTTCTCGGGGGGAATAGCAATCAGCCCCAGCATTTT.